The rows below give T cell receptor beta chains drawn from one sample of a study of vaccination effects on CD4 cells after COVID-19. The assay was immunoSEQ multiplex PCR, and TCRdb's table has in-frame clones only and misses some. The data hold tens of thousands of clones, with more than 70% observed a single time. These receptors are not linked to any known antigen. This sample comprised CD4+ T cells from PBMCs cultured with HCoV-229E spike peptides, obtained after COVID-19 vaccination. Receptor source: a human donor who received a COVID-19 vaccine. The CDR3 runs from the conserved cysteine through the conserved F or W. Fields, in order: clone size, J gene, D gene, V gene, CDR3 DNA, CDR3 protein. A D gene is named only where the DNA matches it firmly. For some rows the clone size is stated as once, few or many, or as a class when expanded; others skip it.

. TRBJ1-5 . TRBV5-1 TGCGCCAGCAGTACCGACGGGAACAATCAGCCCCAGCATTTT CASSTDGNNQPQHF
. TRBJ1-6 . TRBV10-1 TGCGCCAGCAGTGAGGCAGAGATGCGTTCACCCCTCCACTTT CASSEAEMRSPLHF
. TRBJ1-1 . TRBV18 TGTGCCAGCTCACCACCCTCAAGCAGAGGGGAAGCTTTCTTT CASSPPSSRGEAFF
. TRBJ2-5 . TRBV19 TGTGCCAGTAGTATCGGTATGAGGGGCCAGGTCCAAGAGACCCAGTACTTC CASSIGMRGQVQETQYF
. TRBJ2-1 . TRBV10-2 TGCGCCAGCAGTGAACAGGGGACTAAGTTCTTC CASSEQGTKFF
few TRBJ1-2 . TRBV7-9 TGTGCCAGCAGCCAAAAAGGGGGGACCCACTATGGCTACACCTTC CASSQKGGTHYGYTF
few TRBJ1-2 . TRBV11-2 TGTGCCAGCAGACAGCCAGGGGACACAGGGGGCTACACCTTC CASRQPGDTGGYTF
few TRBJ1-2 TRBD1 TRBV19 TGTGCCAGTAGTCTTGGGACAGGGACCTATGGCTACACCTTC CASSLGTGTYGYTF
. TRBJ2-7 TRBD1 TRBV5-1 TGCGCCAGCAGCAATAGGGGGCAAGAGCAGTACTTC CASSNRGQEQYF
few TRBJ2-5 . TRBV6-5 TGTGCCACCTCCTTCGCGGATCAAGAGACCCAGTACTTC CATSFADQETQYF
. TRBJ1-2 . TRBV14 TGTGCCAGCAGCCGAATTCTGGACAGCGGACTTAAATATGGCTACACCTTC CASSRILDSGLKYGYTF
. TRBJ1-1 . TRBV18 TGTGCCAGCTCACCAGGGTGGGGGCTTGAAGCTTTCTTT CASSPGWGLEAFF
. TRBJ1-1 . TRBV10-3 TGTGCCATCAGGGTTAACAGGAACACTGAAGCTTTCTTT CAIRVNRNTEAFF
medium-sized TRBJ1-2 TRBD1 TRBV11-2 TGTGCCAGCAGCCCGGGACAGGACTATGGCTACACCTTC CASSPGQDYGYTF
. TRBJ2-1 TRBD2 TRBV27 TGTGCCAGCAGATTAGCGGGAGGAAAGAACAATGAGCAGTTCTTC CASRLAGGKNNEQFF
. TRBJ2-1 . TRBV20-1 TGCAGTGCTAGAGTCGATAGTCGGCAGTTCTTC CSARVDSRQFF
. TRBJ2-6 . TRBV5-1 TGCGCCAGCAGCTCCCCTGAGTTGGCCGGGGCCAACGTCCTGACTTTC CASSSPELAGANVLTF
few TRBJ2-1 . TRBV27 TGTGCCAGCAGTTTAGGGGGGTTCAACAATGAGCAGTTCTTC CASSLGGFNNEQFF
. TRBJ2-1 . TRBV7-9 TGTGCCAGCAGCTTAAACAGCATCAATGAGCAGTTCTTC CASSLNSINEQFF
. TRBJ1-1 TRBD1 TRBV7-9 TGTGCCAGCAGCCGTTGGGGAGACAGGGTAGGTACTGAAGCTTTCTTT CASSRWGDRVGTEAFF
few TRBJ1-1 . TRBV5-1 TGCGCCAGCAGCATAGGGGACGGAATGAACACTGAAGCTTTCTTT CASSIGDGMNTEAFF
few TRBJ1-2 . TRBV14 TGTGCCAGCAGCCAGAGGACCTATGGCTACACCTTC CASSQRTYGYTF
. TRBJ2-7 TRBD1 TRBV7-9 TGTGCCAGCAGCCAGGGGACAGACTTGTCCTACGAGCAGTACTTC CASSQGTDLSYEQYF
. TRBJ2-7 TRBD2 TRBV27 TGTGCCAGTAAACTAGCGGGGGAGCAGTACTTC CASKLAGEQYF
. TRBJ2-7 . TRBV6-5 TGTGCCAGCAGTTACTTTATCGGGGGTGGCGAGCAGTACTTC CASSYFIGGGEQYF
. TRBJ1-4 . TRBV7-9 TGTGCCAGCAGCCAAGACGAGGAAAAACTGTTTTTT CASSQDEEKLFF
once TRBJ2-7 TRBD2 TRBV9 TGTGCCAGCAGCGTAGGCGCTAGCGGGGTCTACGAGCAGTACTTC CASSVGASGVYEQYF
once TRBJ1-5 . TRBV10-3 TGTGCCATCAGTGAATCTAGGGATAGCAATCAGCCCCAGCATTTT CAISESRDSNQPQHF
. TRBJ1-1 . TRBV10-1 TGCGCCAGCAGTGAGGGGTCTAACGATGCGAACACTGAAGCTTTCTTT CASSEGSNDANTEAFF
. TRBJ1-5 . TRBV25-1 TGTGCCAGCAGTGTCTCTAGCAATCAGCCCCAGCATTTT CASSVSSNQPQHF
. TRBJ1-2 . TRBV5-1 TGCGCCAGCAGCTTGGATGGGAATGGCTACACCTTC CASSLDGNGYTF
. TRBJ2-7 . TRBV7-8 TGTGCCAGCAGCTCTAGGACAGCCTACGAGCAGTACTTC CASSSRTAYEQYF
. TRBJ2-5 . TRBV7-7 TGTGCCAGCAGCTTAGATGGGGGTCAAGAGACCCAGTACTTC CASSLDGGQETQYF
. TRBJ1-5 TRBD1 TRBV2 TGTGCCAGCAGTTATGGACAGGGATCAAATCAGCCCCAGCATTTT CASSYGQGSNQPQHF
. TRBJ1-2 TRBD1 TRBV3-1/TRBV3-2 TGTGCCAGCAGACCCGGACAGGGGTCCGGCTATGGCTACACCTTC CASRPGQGSGYGYTF
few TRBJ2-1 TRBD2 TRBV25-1 TGTGCCAGCAGTGAAGAGGAGTGGGAGGGGCTCTACAATGAGCAGTTCTTC CASSEEEWEGLYNEQFF
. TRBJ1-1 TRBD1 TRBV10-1 TGCGCCAGCAGACGCGACAGGGTCAACACTGAAGCTTTCTTT CASRRDRVNTEAFF
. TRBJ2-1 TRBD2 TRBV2 TGTGCCAGCAGCTTTCCTAGCGGGACCAATGAGCAGTTCTTC CASSFPSGTNEQFF
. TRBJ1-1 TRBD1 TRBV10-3 TGTGCCATCAGCGCAGGGGGCCGGAATACTGAAGCTTTCTTT CAISAGGRNTEAFF
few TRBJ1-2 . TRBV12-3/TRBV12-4 TGTGCCGTGTCACAGGCCAACTATGGCTACACCTTC CAVSQANYGYTF
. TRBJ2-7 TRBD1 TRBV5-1 TGCGCCAGCAGCTTGGGGGGGACAGAGAGCTCCTACGAGCAGTACTTC CASSLGGTESSYEQYF
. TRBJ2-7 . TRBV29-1 TGCAGCGTGGGGAACCCAAGCTACGAGCAGTACTTC CSVGNPSYEQYF
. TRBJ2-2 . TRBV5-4 TGTGCCAGCAGCTTGGGGGCGGACACCGGGGAGCTGTTTTTT CASSLGADTGELFF
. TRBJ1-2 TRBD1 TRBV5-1 TGCGCCAGCAGCTTGGAGGGGGCTCGGGGCTACACCTTC CASSLEGARGYTF
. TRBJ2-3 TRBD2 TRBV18 TGTGCCAGCTCACCCATGTTAGCGGGGGGCCACACAGATACGCAGTATTTT CASSPMLAGGHTDTQYF
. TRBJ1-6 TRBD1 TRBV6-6 TGTGCCAGCAGTACCATGGGGACAGGGGCTTCACCCCTCCACTTT CASSTMGTGASPLHF
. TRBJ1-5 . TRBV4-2 TGTGCCAGCAGCCAAGGTGATCAGCCCCAGCATTTT CASSQGDQPQHF
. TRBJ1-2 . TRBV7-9 TGTGCCAGCAGCGGTCGAGAACTTAGCTATGGCTACACCTTC CASSGRELSYGYTF
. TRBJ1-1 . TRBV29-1 TGCAGCGCCCTCGGGGGGGCGGAGGCTGAAGCTTTCTTT CSALGGAEAEAFF
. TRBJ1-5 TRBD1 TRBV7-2 TGTGCCAGCAGCTTTGGGACAGCCTCCCAGCCCCAGCATTTT CASSFGTASQPQHF
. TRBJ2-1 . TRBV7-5 TGTGTCAGAAGCTTACTACAGGGCCTCTACAATGAGCAGTTCTTC CVRSLLQGLYNEQFF
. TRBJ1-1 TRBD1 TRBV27 TGTGCCAGCAGCCCTACCAGGGGGCTTAGGAACACTGAAGCTTTCTTT CASSPTRGLRNTEAFF
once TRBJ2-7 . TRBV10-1 TGCGCCAGCAGTGAGTCGGGCCTTAGGGGCTACGAGCAGTACTTC CASSESGLRGYEQYF
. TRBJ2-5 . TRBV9 TGTGCCAGCAGCGTAACTACTCCAGGGACCCAGTACTTC CASSVTTPGTQYF
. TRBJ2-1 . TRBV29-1 TGCAGCGTTGCACGAAGCGGCAACAATGAGCAGTTCTTC CSVARSGNNEQFF